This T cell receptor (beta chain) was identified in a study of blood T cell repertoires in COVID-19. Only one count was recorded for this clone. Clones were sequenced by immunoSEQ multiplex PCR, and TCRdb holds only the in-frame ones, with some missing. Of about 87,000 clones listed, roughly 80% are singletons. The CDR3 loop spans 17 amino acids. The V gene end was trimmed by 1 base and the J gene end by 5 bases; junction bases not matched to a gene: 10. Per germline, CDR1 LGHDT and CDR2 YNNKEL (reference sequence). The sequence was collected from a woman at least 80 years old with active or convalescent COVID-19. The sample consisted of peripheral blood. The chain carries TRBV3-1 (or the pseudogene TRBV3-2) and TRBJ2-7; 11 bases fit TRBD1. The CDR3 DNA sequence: TGTGCCAGCAGCCAAGGATGGCCAGGACAGGGGGCCAACGAGCAGTACTTC. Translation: CASSQGWPGQGANEQYF.